These 19 T cell receptor beta chains were all obtained from the same sample, sequenced in a study of regulatory T cells in long-lasting Graves disease. Time point: persistent/refractory GD, antithyroid drugs over 5 years with positive TRAb. Isolated PBMC RNA provided the starting material for the TCR library. Building of the TCR beta libraries involved iRepertoire HTBI primers and Arm-PCR of CDR3 regions. TCRdb reprocessed the multiplex PCR reads via MiXCR and lists one record per CDR3 protein. The sample holds roughly 500,000 distinct CDR3 sequences, roughly 20% seen once. The specimen was peripheral blood mononuclear cells (PBMCs), collected when the disease was refractory, from a patient treated with antithyroid drugs. These receptors all come from a female donor with Graves disease.

The chain uses TRBV5-1 and TRBJ2-5; D is unclear. Germline V CDR1 and CDR2: SGHRS, YFSETQ. V was pared by 1 base and J by 6 bases, with 7 bases between. CDR3 length: 12 amino acids. The CDR3 DNA sequence: TGCGCCAGCAGCTTGAGTATGAAGACCCAGTACTTC. Encoded protein: CASSLSMKTQYF. Full variable domain (missing parts from reference TRBV5-1 and TRBJ2-5): KAGVTQTPRYLIKTRGQQVTLSCSPISGHRSVSWYQQTPGQGLQFLFEYFSETQRNKGNFPGRFSGRQFSNSRSEMNVSTLELGDSALYLCASSLSMKTQYFGPGTRLLVL.

J is TRBJ1-5 and V is TRBV6-2 or TRBV6-3; maybe TRBD1 (5 bases). This CDR3 is built from 16 residues. V was shortened by 2 bases and J by 4 bases, with 15 bases between the two germline ends. Germline V lookup: CDR1 MNHEY, CDR2 SVGEGT. CDR3 in amino acids: CASSYPPARGNQPQHF. CDR3 sequence (DNA): TGTGCCAGCAGTTACCCCCCAGCCCGGGGGAATCAGCCCCAGCATTTT.

This clonotype has only a few counts. The CDR3 nucleotides are TGTGCCAGCAGACCGACTGGGGCCTTGGAGCAGTACTTC. This gives the protein CASRPTGALEQYF. The V and J genes are TRBV28 and TRBJ2-7, with D possibly being TRBD1 (5 bases). Germline V CDR1 and CDR2: MDHEN, SYDVKM. The V end lost 6 bases, the J end lost 7 bases, and 16 bases lay between the germline ends. The CDR3 has 13 residues.

This rearrangement joins TRBV3-1 to TRBJ2-7; D is undetermined. Germline-derived CDR1 and CDR2 are LGHDT and YNNKEL (reference sequence). V shed 1 base and J shed 7 bases, with 11 bases lying between them. The CDR3 consists of 13 residues. The CDR3 region is CASSQVILQEQYF. CDR3 DNA sequence: TGTGCCAGCAGCCAAGTTATTTTACAGGAGCAGTACTTC.

This chain joins TRBV7-9 and TRBJ2-5, with D possibly being TRBD1 (6 bases). The CDR3 is made up of 14 amino acids. V was pared by 4 bases and J by 2 bases, with 11 bases between. Germline V CDR1 and CDR2: SEHNR, FQNEAQ (reference sequence). This chain's CDR3 is CASSSTGIQETQYF. The CDR3 nucleotides read TGTGCCAGCAGCTCTACAGGGATACAAGAGACCCAGTACTTC.

The chain combines TRBV20-1 with TRBJ1-6; perhaps TRBD1 as D (5 bases). Germline CDR1 reads DFQATT; CDR2 reads SNEGSKA (reference sequence). The CDR3 is 15 residues long. The CDR3 here is CRVGKGQNDNSPLHF. The CDR3, as DNA: TGCAGGGTCGGAAAGGGGCAAAATGATAATTCACCCCTCCACTTT.

This clonotype was seen more than once but under ten times. With only one base between it and a far larger clone, this is likely a read error. The DNA is left out, because the CDR3 cannot be placed on it with certainty; the CDR3 is given as TCRdb lists it. This sequence joins TRBV11-2 and TRBJ1-1; TRBD1, the table's D call, lacks a check against the DNA. The CDR3 contains 14 residues when both ends are counted. From germline, CDR1 is SGHAT and CDR2 FQNNGV. This CDR3 is CASSLVGGGTEALF.

This clonotype has at least ten counts. J is TRBJ1-2 and V is TRBV7-8, with D tentatively TRBD1 (5 bases). V dropped 1 base and J dropped 6 bases, with 18 bases sitting between them. This CDR3 is 16 amino acids long. Germline V gene data show CDR1 as SGHVS and CDR2 as FQNEAQ. CDR3 residues: CASSLVGDHGKDGYTF. Written as DNA, the CDR3 is TGTGCCAGCAGCTTAGTGGGGGATCATGGAAAAGATGGCTACACCTTC. Together with reference TRBV7-8 and TRBJ1-2, the CDR3 gives the full variable domain: GAGVSQSPRYKVAKRGQDVALRCDPISGHVSLFWYQQALGQGPEFLTYFQNEAQLDKSGLPSDRFFAERPEGSVSTLKIQRTQQEDSAVYLCASSLVGDHGKDGYTFGSGTRLTVV.

V is TRBV11-2 and J is TRBJ2-1, with TRBD2 matching 12 bases. The CDR3 spans 20 residues. Germline V CDR1 and CDR2: SGHAT, FQNNGV. Losses at the gene ends were 4 bases for V and 6 bases for J; bases not matched to a gene: 19. The CDR3 protein is CASSSTLAGGPESGGNEQFF. CDR3 coding DNA: TGTGCCAGCAGCTCAACCCTAGCGGGAGGGCCGGAGAGTGGAGGCAATGAGCAGTTCTTC.

This clonotype has at least ten counts. The rearrangement joins TRBV27 to TRBJ2-7; maybe TRBD1 (6 bases). The V gene's germline CDR1 is MNHEY and CDR2 SMNVEV (reference sequence). This CDR3 has 14 residues. V was trimmed by 6 bases and J by 2 bases, leaving 14 bases between them. CDR3 bases: TGTGCCAGCAGCCTCAGGGGTCACACCTACGAGCAGTACTTC. It specifies CASSLRGHTYEQYF.

This clonotype was found a few times. V gene TRBV30 combines with J gene TRBJ1-6; D is unclear. Trimming took off 1 base at V and 0 bases at J, with 7 bases between the two ends. CDR1 GTSNPN and CDR2 SVGIG come from the germline V gene (reference sequence). This CDR3 comprises 15 residues. CDR3 bases: TGTGCCTGGAGTGCTATGAGCTCCTATAATTCACCCCTCCACTTT. Its translation is CAWSAMSSYNSPLHF.

This clonotype appeared a few times. This rearrangement joins TRBV10-3 to TRBJ1-2; possibly TRBD1 for D (5 bases). The CDR3 spans 15 residues. Germline CDR1 and CDR2: ENHRY and SYGVKD. The V gene lost 6 bases and the J gene lost 0 bases, with 14 bases spanning the gap. In nucleotides, the CDR3 is TGTGCCATCAGCCACGACAGAGTCACTAACTATGGCTACACCTTC. As protein: CAISHDRVTNYGYTF.

V and J are TRBV28 and TRBJ2-1, with 9 nucleotides matching TRBD2. J gave up 2 bases and V 5 bases, and 4 bases lay outside the gene matches. The CDR3 totals 15 residues. Looked up from germline, CDR1 is MDHEN and CDR2 is SYDVKM. The CDR3 coding sequence is TGTGCCAGCAGTGTAGCGGGAGTCACCTACAATGAGCAGTTCTTC. It yields the protein CASSVAGVTYNEQFF.

This clonotype occurred many times. The rearrangement joins TRBV6-1 to TRBJ2-7; a weak D match, TRBD1 (6 bases). This CDR3 contains 15 residues. Germline CDR1 is MNHNS and CDR2 is SASEGT. The V end lost 5 bases, the J end lost 0 bases, and 14 bases lay between the germline ends. DNA for the CDR3: TGTGCCAGCAGTCTCACCCAGGGGTACTCCTACGAGCAGTACTTC. Translating gives CASSLTQGYSYEQYF.

This chain uses TRBV7-9 with TRBJ2-5; 7 bases match TRBD2. V lost 4 bases, J lost 5 bases, and 16 bases stayed unmatched. The germline V gene encodes CDR1 SEHNR and CDR2 FQNEAQ (reference sequence). The CDR3 contains 17 residues. CDR3 bases: TGTGCCAGCAGCTCTAGCGGAGCTCGATTTTTGCGGGAGACCCAGTACTTC. Encoded protein: CASSSSGARFLRETQYF.

This clonotype came up many times. J is TRBJ1-1 and V is TRBV28, with 7 bases matching TRBD1. V dropped 5 bases and J dropped 5; count of bases not matched to a gene: 5. In germline, CDR1 is MDHEN, CDR2 SYDVKM. There are 13 residues in the CDR3. Here the CDR3 reads CASSRQGWTEAFF. CDR3 nucleotide sequence: TGTGCCAGCAGTCGACAGGGTTGGACTGAAGCTTTCTTT.

This clonotype was counted many times. The CDR3 bases are TGTGCCAGCAGTCTGGACAGCTATGGCTACACCTTC. It is translated as CASSLDSYGYTF. The chain couples TRBV28 to TRBJ1-2; tentative D call: TRBD1 (6 bases). CDR3 size: 12 residues. V lost 5 bases, J lost 4 bases, and 8 bases lay in between. The germline gives CDR1 MDHEN, CDR2 SYDVKM.

A few counts support this clonotype. This chain connects TRBV6-1 to TRBJ2-7; 12 nucleotides agree with TRBD2. V was clipped by 6 bases and J by 6 bases; unmatched bases: 21. The CDR3 is made up of 19 amino acids. Germline CDR1 reads MNHNS; CDR2 reads SASEGT. The CDR3 DNA reads as TGTGCCAGCAGGGAACTGACGGACGGCTGGACTAGCGGGGTTTCCGAGCAGTACTTC. It yields the protein CASRELTDGWTSGVSEQYF.

The rearrangement joins TRBV5-1 to TRBJ1-1; TRBD1 aligns across 7 bases. The CDR3 sequence is 14 residues long. Germline V gives CDR1 SGHRS, CDR2 YFSETQ. Trimming at V came to 4 bases and at J to 5 bases, leaving 8 bases not matched to a gene. CDR3 in amino acids: CASSPQGWGTEAFF. The CDR3 coding sequence is TGCGCCAGCAGCCCACAGGGGTGGGGAACTGAAGCTTTCTTT.